The clone carrying this T cell receptor beta chain is a singleton in its sample. This sample was included in a study of CD8 T cells in Susac syndrome. When the RNA was reverse transcribed, random hexamers were used with an input of roughly 0.5 to 1 ug. TCRdb ran MiXCR on the immunoSEQ multiplex PCR reads and lists one entry per CDR3 protein. The top ten hold under 0.15% of the sample, which has some 150,000 distinct CDR3 sequences, roughly 95% seen once. The CDR3 consists of 13 residues. The V end lost 8 bases, the J end lost 4 bases, and 13 bases lay between the germline ends. Per germline, CDR1 KGHDR and CDR2 SFDVKD.

This sequence joins TRBV24-1 and TRBJ1-1; D remains unclear. The sample taken for sequencing was CD8+ T cells from PBMCs. The TCR sequence derives from a human donor with multiple sclerosis. CDR3 amino acids: CATTLERGTEAFF. The CDR3 bases are TGTGCCACCACGCTTGAGCGAGGCACTGAAGCTTTCTTT.